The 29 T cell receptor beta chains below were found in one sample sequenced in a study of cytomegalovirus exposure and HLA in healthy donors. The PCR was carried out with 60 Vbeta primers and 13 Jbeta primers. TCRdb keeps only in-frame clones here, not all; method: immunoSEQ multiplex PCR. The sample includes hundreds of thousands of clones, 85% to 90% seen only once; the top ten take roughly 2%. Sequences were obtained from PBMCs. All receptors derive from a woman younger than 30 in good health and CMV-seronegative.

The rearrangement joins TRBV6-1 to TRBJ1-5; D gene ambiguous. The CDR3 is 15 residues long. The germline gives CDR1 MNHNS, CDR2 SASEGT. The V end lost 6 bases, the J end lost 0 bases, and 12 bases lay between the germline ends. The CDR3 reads CASRPLPSSNQPQHF. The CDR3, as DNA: TGTGCCAGCAGACCTCTACCCTCTAGCAATCAGCCCCAGCATTTT.

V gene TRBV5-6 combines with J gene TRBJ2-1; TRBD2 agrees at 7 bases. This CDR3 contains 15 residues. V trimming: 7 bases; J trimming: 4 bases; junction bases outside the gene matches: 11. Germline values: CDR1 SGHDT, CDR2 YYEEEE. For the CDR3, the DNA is TGTGCCAGCCACAACCGGGGGGAGTGGTACAATGAGCAGTTCTTC. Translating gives CASHNRGEWYNEQFF. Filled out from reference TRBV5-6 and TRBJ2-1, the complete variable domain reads DAGVTQSPTHLIKTRGQQVTLRCSPKSGHDTVSWYQQALGQGPQFIFQYYEEEERQRGNFPDRFSGHQFPNYSSELNVNALLLGDSALYLCASHNRGEWYNEQFFGPGTRLTVL.

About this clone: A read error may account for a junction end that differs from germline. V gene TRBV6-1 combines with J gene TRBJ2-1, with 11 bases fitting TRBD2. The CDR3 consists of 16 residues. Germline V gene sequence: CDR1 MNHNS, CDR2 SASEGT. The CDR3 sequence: CASSDPTSGGWNGQFF. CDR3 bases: TGTGCCAGCAGTGATCCAACTAGCGGGGGCTGGAATGGGCAGTTCTTC.

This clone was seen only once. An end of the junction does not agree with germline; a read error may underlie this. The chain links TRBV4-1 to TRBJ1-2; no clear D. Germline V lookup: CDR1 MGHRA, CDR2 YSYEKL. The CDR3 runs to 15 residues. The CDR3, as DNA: TGTGCCAGCAGCCAAGACGGGGAGGTGGACTATGGCTACACCTTC. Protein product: CASSQDGEVDYGYTF.

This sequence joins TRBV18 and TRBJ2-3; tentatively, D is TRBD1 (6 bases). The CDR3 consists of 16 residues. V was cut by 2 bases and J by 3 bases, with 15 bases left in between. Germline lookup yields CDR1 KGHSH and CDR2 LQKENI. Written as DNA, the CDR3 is TGTGCCAGCTCACCAACGTTACAGGGATTGACAGATACGCAGTATTTT. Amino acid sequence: CASSPTLQGLTDTQYF.

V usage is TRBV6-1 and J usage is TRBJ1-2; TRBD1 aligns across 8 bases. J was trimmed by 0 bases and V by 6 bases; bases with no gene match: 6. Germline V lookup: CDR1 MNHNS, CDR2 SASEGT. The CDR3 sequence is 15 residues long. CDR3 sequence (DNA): TGTGCCAGCAGCCGCAGGGGGCAAGCTAACTATGGCTACACCTTC. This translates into CASSRRGQANYGYTF.

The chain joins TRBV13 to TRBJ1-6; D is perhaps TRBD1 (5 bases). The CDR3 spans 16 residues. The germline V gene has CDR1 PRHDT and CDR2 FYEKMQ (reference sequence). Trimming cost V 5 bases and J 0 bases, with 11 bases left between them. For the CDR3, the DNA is TGTGCCAGCAGCCCAGGGTTGAGCTCCTATAATTCACCCCTCCACTTT. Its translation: CASSPGLSSYNSPLHF.

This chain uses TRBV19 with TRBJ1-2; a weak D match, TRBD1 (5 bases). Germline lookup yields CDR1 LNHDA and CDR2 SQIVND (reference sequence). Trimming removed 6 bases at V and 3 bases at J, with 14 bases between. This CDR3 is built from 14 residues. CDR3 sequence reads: CASSNPDRDYGYTF. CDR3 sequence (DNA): TGTGCCAGTAGCAATCCCGACAGAGACTATGGCTACACCTTC.

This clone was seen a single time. The CDR3 sequence is CASSLSTANTEAFF. CDR3 coding DNA: TGCGCCAGCAGCTTAAGTACAGCGAACACTGAAGCTTTCTTT. This sequence joins TRBV5-1 and TRBJ1-1; D uncertain. V lost 2 bases and J 1 base, leaving 9 bases between the germline ends. CDR3 length equals 14 residues. The germline CDR1 and CDR2 sequences are SGHRS and YFSETQ.

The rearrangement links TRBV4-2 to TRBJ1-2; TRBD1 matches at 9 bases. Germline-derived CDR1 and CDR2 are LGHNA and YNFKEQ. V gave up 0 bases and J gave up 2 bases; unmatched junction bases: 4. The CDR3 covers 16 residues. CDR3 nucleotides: TGTGCCAGCAGCCAAGACCGACAGGGGGAGAACTATGGCTACACCTTC. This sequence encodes CASSQDRQGENYGYTF.

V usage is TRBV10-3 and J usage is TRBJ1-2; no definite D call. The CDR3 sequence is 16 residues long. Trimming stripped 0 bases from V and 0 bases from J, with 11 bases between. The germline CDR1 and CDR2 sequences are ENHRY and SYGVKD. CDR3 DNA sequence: TGTGCCATCAGTGAGTCGATACTACGAACTAACTATGGCTACACCTTC. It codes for CAISESILRTNYGYTF.

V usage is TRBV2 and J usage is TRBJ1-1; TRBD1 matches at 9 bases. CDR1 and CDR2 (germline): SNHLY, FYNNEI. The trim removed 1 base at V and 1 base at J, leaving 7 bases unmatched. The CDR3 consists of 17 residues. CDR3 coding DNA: TGTGCCAGCAGTGAAGAACCCCAGACAGGGGGGAACACTGAAGCTTTCTTT. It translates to CASSEEPQTGGNTEAFF.

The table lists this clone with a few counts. In DNA, the CDR3 is TGCAGCGTTGTTGTGGACAGGGGTTCCGGCTACACCTTC. This translates into CSVVVDRGSGYTF. The V call is TRBV29-1, the J call TRBJ1-2, with TRBD1 matching over 9 bases. The trim removed 4 bases at V and 8 bases at J, leaving 8 bases unmatched. Germline values: CDR1 SQVTM, CDR2 ANQGSEA. The CDR3 runs 13 residues. Supplemented by reference TRBV29-1 and TRBJ1-2, the full variable domain reads SAVISQKPSRDICQRGTSLTIQCQVDSQVTMMFWYRQQPGQSLTLIATANQGSEATYESGFVIDKFPISRPNLTFSTLTVSNMSPEDSSIYLCSVVVDRGSGYTFGSGTRLTVV.

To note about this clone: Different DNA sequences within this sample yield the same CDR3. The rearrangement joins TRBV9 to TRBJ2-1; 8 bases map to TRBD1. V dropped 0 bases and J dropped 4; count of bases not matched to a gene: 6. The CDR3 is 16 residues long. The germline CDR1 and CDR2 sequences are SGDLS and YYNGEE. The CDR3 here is CASSVEGTGGYNEQFF. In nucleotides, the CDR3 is TGTGCCAGCAGCGTAGAGGGGACAGGTGGTTACAATGAGCAGTTCTTC.

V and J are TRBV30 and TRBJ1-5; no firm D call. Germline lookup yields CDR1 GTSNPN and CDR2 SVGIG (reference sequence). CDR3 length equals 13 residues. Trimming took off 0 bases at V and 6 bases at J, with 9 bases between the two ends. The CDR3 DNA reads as TGTGCCTGGAGTGTACTCAACGGTCAGCCCCAGCATTTT. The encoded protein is CAWSVLNGQPQHF.

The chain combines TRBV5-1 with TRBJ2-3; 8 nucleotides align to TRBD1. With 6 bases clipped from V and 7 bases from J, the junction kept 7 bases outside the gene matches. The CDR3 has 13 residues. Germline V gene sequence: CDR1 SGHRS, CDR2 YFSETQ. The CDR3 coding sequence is TGCGCCAGCAAGAAGGACAGGGCAAATACGCAGTATTTT. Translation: CASKKDRANTQYF.

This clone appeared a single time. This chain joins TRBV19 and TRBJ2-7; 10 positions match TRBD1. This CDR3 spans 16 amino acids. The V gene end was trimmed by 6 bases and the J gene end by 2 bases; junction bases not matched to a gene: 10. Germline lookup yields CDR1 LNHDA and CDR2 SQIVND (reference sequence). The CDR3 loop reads CASRKRQGAGAYEQYF. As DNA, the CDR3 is TGTGCCAGTAGAAAGAGACAGGGGGCTGGGGCCTACGAGCAGTACTTC. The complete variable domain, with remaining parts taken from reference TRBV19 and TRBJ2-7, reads DGGITQSPKYLFRKEGQNVTLSCEQNLNHDAMYWYRQDPGQGLRLIYYSQIVNDFQKGDIAEGYSVSREKKESFPLTVTSAQKNPTAFYLCASRKRQGAGAYEQYFGPGTRLTVT.

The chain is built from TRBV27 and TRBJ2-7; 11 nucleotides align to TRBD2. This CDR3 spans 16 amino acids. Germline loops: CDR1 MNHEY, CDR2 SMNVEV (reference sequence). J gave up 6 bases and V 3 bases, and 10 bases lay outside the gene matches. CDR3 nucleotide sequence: TGTGCCAGCAGTTTCCGTAGCGGGGGGGCCGTCGCCGAGCAGTACTTC. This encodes CASSFRSGGAVAEQYF.

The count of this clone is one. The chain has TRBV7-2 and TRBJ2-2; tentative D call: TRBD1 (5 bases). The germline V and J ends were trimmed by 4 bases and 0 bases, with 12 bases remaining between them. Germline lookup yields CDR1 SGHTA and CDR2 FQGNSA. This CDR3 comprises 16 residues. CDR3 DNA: TGTGCCAGCAGCTACCCAGGGCTGTCGAACACCGGGGAGCTGTTTTTT. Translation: CASSYPGLSNTGELFF. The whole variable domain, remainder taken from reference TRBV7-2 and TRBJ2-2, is GAGVSQSPSNKVTEKGKDVELRCDPISGHTALYWYRQSLGQGLEFLIYFQGNSAPDKSGLPSDRFSAERTGGSVSTLTIQRTQQEDSAVYLCASSYPGLSNTGELFFGEGSRLTVL.

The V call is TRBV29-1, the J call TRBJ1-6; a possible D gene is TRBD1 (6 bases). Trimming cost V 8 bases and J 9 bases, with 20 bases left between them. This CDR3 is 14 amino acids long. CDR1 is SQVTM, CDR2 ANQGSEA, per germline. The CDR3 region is CSPKGDRSPSPLHF. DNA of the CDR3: TGCAGCCCTAAGGGGGACCGCTCTCCTTCACCCCTCCACTTT.

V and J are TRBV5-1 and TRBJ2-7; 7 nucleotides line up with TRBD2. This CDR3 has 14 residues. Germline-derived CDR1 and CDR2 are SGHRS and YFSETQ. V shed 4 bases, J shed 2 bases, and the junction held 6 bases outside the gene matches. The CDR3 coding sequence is TGCGCCAGCAGCCCCTCAGCGGGGACCTACGAGCAGTACTTC. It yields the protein CASSPSAGTYEQYF.

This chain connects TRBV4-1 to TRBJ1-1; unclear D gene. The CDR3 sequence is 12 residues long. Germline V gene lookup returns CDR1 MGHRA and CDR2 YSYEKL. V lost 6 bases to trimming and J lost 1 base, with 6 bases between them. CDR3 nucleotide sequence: TGCGCCAGCAGACGCGGGAACACTGAAGCTTTCTTT. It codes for CASRRGNTEAFF.

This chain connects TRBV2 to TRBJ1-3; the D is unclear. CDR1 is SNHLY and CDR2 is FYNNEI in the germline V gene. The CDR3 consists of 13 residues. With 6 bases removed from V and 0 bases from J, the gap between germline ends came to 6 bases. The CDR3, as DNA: TGTGCCAGCAGGGCGGACTCTGGAAACACCATATATTTT. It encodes CASRADSGNTIYF.

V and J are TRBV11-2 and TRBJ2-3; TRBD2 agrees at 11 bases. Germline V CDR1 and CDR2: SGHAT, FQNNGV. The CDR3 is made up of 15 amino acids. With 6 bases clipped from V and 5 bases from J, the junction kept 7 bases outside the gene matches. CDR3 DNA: TGTGCCAGCAGGGCGAATAGCGGGGGGGGAGATACGCAGTATTTT. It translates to CASRANSGGGDTQYF.

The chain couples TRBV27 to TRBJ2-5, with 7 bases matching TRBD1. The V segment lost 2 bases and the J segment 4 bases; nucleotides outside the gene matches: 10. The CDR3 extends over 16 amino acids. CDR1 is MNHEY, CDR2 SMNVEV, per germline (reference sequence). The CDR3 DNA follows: TGTGCCAGCAGTTTAAGGGCAGGGGGTCGTGTAGAGACCCAGTACTTC. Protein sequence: CASSLRAGGRVETQYF.

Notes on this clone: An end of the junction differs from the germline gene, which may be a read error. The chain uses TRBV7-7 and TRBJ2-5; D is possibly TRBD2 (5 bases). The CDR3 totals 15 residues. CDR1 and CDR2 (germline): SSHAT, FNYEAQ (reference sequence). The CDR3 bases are TGTGCTAGCAGCTTAGGACCGGAGGTTCAAGAGACCCAGTACTTC. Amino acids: CASSLGPEVQETQYF.

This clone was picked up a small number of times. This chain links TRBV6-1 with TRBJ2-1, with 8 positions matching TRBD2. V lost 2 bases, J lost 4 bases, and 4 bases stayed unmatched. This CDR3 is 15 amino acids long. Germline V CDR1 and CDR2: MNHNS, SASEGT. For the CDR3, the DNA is TGTGCCAGCAGTGAAATGAGCGGGGGTTACAATGAGCAGTTCTTC. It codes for CASSEMSGGYNEQFF.

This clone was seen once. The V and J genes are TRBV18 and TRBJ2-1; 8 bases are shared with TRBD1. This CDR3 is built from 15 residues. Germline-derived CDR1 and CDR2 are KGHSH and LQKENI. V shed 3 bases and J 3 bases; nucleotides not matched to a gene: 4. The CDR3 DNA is TGTGCCAGCTCACCCTGGACAGGGAACTACAATGAGCAGTTCTTC. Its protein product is CASSPWTGNYNEQFF.

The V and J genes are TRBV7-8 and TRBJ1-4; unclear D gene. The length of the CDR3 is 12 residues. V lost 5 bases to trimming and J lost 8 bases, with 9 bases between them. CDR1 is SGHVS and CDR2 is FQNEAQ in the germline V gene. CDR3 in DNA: TGTGCCAGCAGCCTACAGTGGGAAAAACTGTTTTTT. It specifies CASSLQWEKLFF.